The clone carrying this TCR beta chain came up a few times. This entry belongs to a study of T-cell reconstitution after alpha-beta-depleted transplantation in children. V dropped 3 bases and J dropped 5 bases, with 8 bases sitting between them. Germline lookup yields CDR1 SGHTA and CDR2 FQGTGA. This CDR3 is 13 amino acids long. Library preparation (for TCRbeta) was performed with unique molecular identifiers. One entry per CDR3 protein results from TCRdb running MiXCR on the PCR reads. This table has fewer than 95,000 distinct CDR3 sequences, about 12% appearing once. The sample in question was PBMCs from the stem cell graft donor, obtained from the stem cell graft. The chain employs TRBV7-3 and TRBJ1-5; D gene unclear. The origin of this receptor is a human donor who donated a stem cell graft to a child with inherited bone marrow failure. For the CDR3, the DNA is TGTGCCAGCAGCTTCTCGCTGGATCAGCCCCAGCATTTT. Protein sequence: CASSFSLDQPQHF.